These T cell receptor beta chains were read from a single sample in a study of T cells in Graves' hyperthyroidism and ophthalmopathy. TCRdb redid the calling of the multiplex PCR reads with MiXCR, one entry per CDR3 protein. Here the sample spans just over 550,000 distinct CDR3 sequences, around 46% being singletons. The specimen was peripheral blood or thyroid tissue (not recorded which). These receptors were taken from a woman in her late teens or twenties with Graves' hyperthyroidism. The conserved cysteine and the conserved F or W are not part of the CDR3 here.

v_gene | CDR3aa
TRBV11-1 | ASSPFDFYGYT
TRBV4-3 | ASSQDQGRNTIY
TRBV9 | ASSESGPAGNTIY
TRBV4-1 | ASSNGGTYEQY
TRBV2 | ASSEATQGIEQY
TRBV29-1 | SVRNTGNTIY
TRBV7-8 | ASSPGGPQGETQY
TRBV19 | ASSMTFFGDTQY
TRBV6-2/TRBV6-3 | ASTWTSNTGELF
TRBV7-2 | ASSHGTSQETQY
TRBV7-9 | AWSVSEDGYT
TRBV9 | ASSVGDYQSYEQY
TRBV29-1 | SAYTGSYGYT
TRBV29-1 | SVGDRGGEKLF
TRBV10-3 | AISDSTGNSNQPQH
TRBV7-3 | ASSYGGAGRAF
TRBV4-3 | ASSQDYPYEQY
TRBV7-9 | ASSFSTGANVLT
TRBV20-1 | SARTGGGGYI
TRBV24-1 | ATSDHDRQAETQY
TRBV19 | ASSTDRVVEQPQH
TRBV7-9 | ASSRETEAF
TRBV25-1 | ASSEFSGIDGYT
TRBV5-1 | ASSLAAQTEAF
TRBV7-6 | ASSPPAAEANVLT
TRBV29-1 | SVAYRGSSGNTIY
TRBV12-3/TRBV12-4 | ASSWTDGNTIY
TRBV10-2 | ASSNTLSDQPQH
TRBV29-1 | SAVRGGQNTEAF
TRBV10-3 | ASSALQGRSRLTNSPLH
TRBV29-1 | SLGEIAGTYEQY
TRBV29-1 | SVELGRTDTQY
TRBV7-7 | ASSRDTSTGELF
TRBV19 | ASTGGRPQETQY
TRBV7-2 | ASSLAPTASSGANVLT
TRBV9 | ASSLWADDQPQH
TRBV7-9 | ASSHGAGSHYEQY
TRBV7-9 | ASSLGLAALETQY
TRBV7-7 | ASSRTSGIYGETQY
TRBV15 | ATSPTRQASGELF
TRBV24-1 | ATSDFGGRGETQY
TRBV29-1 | SVGGNTEKLF
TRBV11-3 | ASSLGSPLH
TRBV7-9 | ASSHRDPWRSGNTIY
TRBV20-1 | SARPEAGANTEAF
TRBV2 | ASLKGTADEAF
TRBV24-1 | ATSDFSGEETQY
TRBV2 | ASTSRTSGTDTQY
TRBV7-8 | ASSLVGQGVYNSPLH
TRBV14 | ASSQGTAKPEKLF
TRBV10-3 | AIIRTGETEAF
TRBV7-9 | ASKPRMNTEAF
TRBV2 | ASSQGVGPINTEAF
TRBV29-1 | SVEDAGAGGYT